Following are 8 T cell receptor beta chains from one sample sequenced in a study of blood T cells in healthy people across ages. With a J-beta primer mix and a sample-barcoded 5' primer, a second PCR ran roughly 6 to 11 cycles. TCRdb called the 5' RACE reads again in MiXCR, with one record for every CDR3 protein. Of over 500,000 distinct CDR3 sequences listed, approximately 52% are singletons. Sequencing input: blood. The receptors shown here come from an elderly woman in good health.

This chain links TRBV7-2 with TRBJ1-6, with D maybe TRBD1 (5 bases). The germline V gene encodes CDR1 SGHTA and CDR2 FQGNSA. The V end lost 4 bases, the J end lost 3 bases, and 22 bases lay between the germline ends. The CDR3 spans 19 residues. The CDR3 coding sequence is TGTGCCAGCAGCTCCCAACTTCCGGGGCAGGTTGGCTATAATTCACCCCTCCACTTT. Encoded protein: CASSSQLPGQVGYNSPLHF.

Concerning this clonotype: This may be a read error, as it is one base from a much larger clone. The chain combines TRBV20-1 with TRBJ2-1, with D tentatively TRBD2 (6 bases). Germline V gene lookup returns CDR1 DFQATT and CDR2 SNEGSKA (reference sequence). This CDR3 has 11 amino acids. The DNA of the CDR3 is TGCAGAGACCTTGGCGGGACTGACGGGTTCTTC. This gives the protein CRDLGGTDGFF.

This clonotype was recorded at least ten times. The chain combines TRBV24-1 with TRBJ2-7; D is possibly TRBD2 (7 bases). CDR1 KGHDR and CDR2 SFDVKD come from the germline V gene. V lost 10 bases and J 5 bases, leaving 17 bases between the germline ends. The length of the CDR3 is 13 residues. CDR3 region: CATSSGGWNEQYF. The CDR3 coding sequence is TGTGCCACATCCTCGGGGGGCTGGAACGAGCAGTACTTC.

As regards this clonotype: A much larger clone sits a single nucleotide away, making a read error possible. The chain is built from TRBV7-7 and TRBJ2-1, with 8 bases identical to TRBD2. Germline CDR1 reads SSHAT; CDR2 reads FNYEAQ (reference sequence). The CDR3 covers 15 residues. The CDR3 reads CASSPGAGEYNGQFF. CDR3 in DNA: TGTGCTAGCAGCCCGGGAGCGGGGGAGTACAATGGGCAGTTCTTC.

The sample holds a few counts of this clonotype. This chain connects TRBV6-6 to TRBJ2-1, with 8 nucleotides matching TRBD2. The CDR3 totals 16 residues. CDR1 and CDR2 from the germline V gene are MNHNY and SVGAGI (reference sequence). Trimming cost V 0 bases and J 9 bases; bases outside gene matches: 10. In nucleotides, the CDR3 is TGTGCCAGCAGTTACTCTTTACGGGAGGGGTCGACTGAGCAGTTCTTC. Its translation: CASSYSLREGSTEQFF.

This clonotype was observed a handful of times. Being one base from a much bigger clone, this may be a read error. J is TRBJ2-7 and V is TRBV6-6; 9 nucleotides line up with TRBD1. Losses at the gene ends were 2 bases for V and 4 bases for J; bases not matched to a gene: 9. The CDR3 sequence is 16 residues long. CDR1 and CDR2 (germline): MNHNY, SVGAGI (reference sequence). Here the CDR3 reads CASSYRGTGKGYEQYF. For the CDR3, the DNA is TGTGCCAGCAGTTACCGCGGGACAGGGAAAGGTTACGAGCAGTACTTC.

In the case of this clonotype: Its ends do not fully match the called genes, so a read error is possible. CDR3 DNA sequence: TGTACCAGCAGTGCAACAGGAACCTACGAGCAGTACTTC. Translating it yields CTSSATGTYEQYF. The chain joins TRBV25-1 to TRBJ2-5; D may be TRBD1 (5 bases). Gene TRBJ2-7 matches the end of the DNA better, so the J call may be wrong. The CDR3 totals 13 residues. Germline V gene data show CDR1 as MGHDK and CDR2 as SYGVNS.

The gene calls are TRBV24-1 and TRBJ2-5; D is unclear. Trimming stripped 5 bases from V and 3 bases from J, with 6 bases between. This CDR3 is built from 12 residues. In germline, CDR1 is KGHDR, CDR2 SFDVKD. The CDR3 coding sequence is TGTGCCACCAGTGGGTGGGAAGAGACCCAGTACTTC. It encodes CATSGWEETQYF.